This TCR beta chain was captured by sequencing in a study of blood T cell repertoires in COVID-19. Study-wide context: There were acute and convalescent COVID-19 samples, and they came from the United States, Italy and Spain.

Assay: immunoSEQ multiplex PCR; the TCRdb copy retains only in-frame clones and omits some. The profile covers more than 250,000 clones, with roughly 89% appearing a single time and 6% to 7% taken by the ten largest. Enrolled through a virtual design, the participants were between 18 and 89 years of age and came from under 30 US areas. The study assigned cohorts using participant-reported clinical history. Germline lookup yields CDR1 SGHTA and CDR2 FQGNSA. The V and J ends lost 7 bases and 5 bases, in that order; junction bases with no gene match: 6. The CDR3 contains 14 residues. Specimen: PBMCs or T cells enriched from blood (not recorded which). The sequence was obtained from a woman aged 40 to 55 who had recovered from COVID-19. The J gene is TRBJ2-5, the V gene TRBV7-2; 11 bases map to TRBD2. The CDR3 bases are TGTGCCAGCACCCTAGCGGGAGGTGGGGAGACCCAGTACTTC. Encoded protein: CASTLAGGGETQYF.